The clone carrying this T cell receptor beta chain was observed a few times. MiXCR, applied by TCRdb to the reads, yields one record per CDR3 protein. Of hundreds of thousands of distinct CDR3 sequences listed, 20% to 25% are singletons. V gave up 3 bases and J gave up 3 bases; unmatched junction bases: 10. The CDR3 sequence is 18 residues long. The V gene's germline CDR1 is SNHLY and CDR2 FYNNEI. The entry originates in a study of T cell repertoires in cytomegalovirus infection. At the level of the study: From public TCR beta signatures came an indication of both CMV infection and matching HLA type.

V and J are TRBV2 and TRBJ2-3, with 12 bases that match TRBD2. Sequencing was carried out using CD8+ T cells from PBMCs. The sequence was collected from a human donor in good health (CMV status not recorded). Some clones in this sample may be carry-over from other donors' samples. The CDR3 loop is CASSERASGGAFTDTQYF. The CDR3 DNA reads as TGTGCCAGCAGTGAGCGAGCTAGCGGGGGGGCCTTTACAGATACGCAGTATTTT.